This section outlines one T cell receptor beta chain sequence together with its context. Clones were read by immunoSEQ multiplex PCR, and TCRdb kept only the in-frame ones, dropping some. The sample includes 200,000 to 300,000 clones, about 80% of them seen just once. This record belongs to a study of blood T cell repertoires in COVID-19. Germline CDR1 is MNHNY and CDR2 is SVGAGI (reference sequence). V dropped 5 bases and J dropped 1 base, with 8 bases sitting between them. The CDR3 sequence is 13 residues long. This rearrangement joins TRBV6-6 to TRBJ1-1; D is possibly TRBD1 (5 bases). The TCR comes from an elderly man with acute or convalescent COVID-19. Sequenced: peripheral blood. This chain's CDR3 is CASSLTGNTEAFF. CDR3 nucleotide sequence: TGTGCCAGCAGTCTTACAGGGAACACTGAAGCTTTCTTT.